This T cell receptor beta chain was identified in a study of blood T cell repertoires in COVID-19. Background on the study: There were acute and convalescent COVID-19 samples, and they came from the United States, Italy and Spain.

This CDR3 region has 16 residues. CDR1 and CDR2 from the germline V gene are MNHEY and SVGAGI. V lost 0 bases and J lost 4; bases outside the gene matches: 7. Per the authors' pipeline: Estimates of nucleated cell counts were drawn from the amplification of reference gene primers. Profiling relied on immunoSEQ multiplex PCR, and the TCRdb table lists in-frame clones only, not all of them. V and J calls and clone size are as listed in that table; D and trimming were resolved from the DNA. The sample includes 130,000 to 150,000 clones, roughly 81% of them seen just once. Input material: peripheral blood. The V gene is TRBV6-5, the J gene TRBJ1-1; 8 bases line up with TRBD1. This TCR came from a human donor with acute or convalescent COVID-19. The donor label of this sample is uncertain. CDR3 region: CASSYSTGVSGTEAFF. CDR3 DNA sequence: TGTGCCAGCAGTTACTCGACAGGGGTGTCCGGCACTGAAGCTTTCTTT.